This is a list of T cell receptor beta chains from one sample in a study of blood T cell repertoires in COVID-19. Sequencing was performed with immunoSEQ multiplex PCR; in TCRdb, only in-frame clones are kept and a portion is missing. The table includes about 190,000 clones, approximately 91% detected once. The sample comprised peripheral blood. The receptors originated from a man between 40 and 49 years old with acute or convalescent COVID-19. Both conserved end residues are part of each CDR3. The order of the fields is J gene, V gene, CDR3 protein.

J gene: TRBJ2-7
V gene: TRBV4-2
CDR3 protein: CASSHPAGTGGSGETYEQYF

J gene: TRBJ1-2
V gene: TRBV10-3
CDR3 protein: CAIRRGENRGNYGYTF

J gene: TRBJ1-5
V gene: TRBV11-2
CDR3 protein: CASSLTPGEGNQPQHF

J gene: TRBJ2-3
V gene: TRBV29-1
CDR3 protein: CSVAGVTSGGANTQYF

J gene: TRBJ1-6
V gene: TRBV5-1
CDR3 protein: CASSSPGQGNSPLHF

J gene: TRBJ1-4
V gene: TRBV27
CDR3 protein: CASSKRQGTNEKLFF

J gene: TRBJ1-1
V gene: TRBV7-6
CDR3 protein: CASSLELDRPFEAFF

J gene: TRBJ1-2
V gene: TRBV27
CDR3 protein: CASSFRDSSNYGYTF

J gene: TRBJ2-2
V gene: TRBV27
CDR3 protein: CASSLSAGAHGELFF

J gene: TRBJ2-1
V gene: TRBV3-1/TRBV3-2
CDR3 protein: CASSQDPGVRDEQFF

J gene: TRBJ2-3
V gene: TRBV6-5
CDR3 protein: CASRLAGPDTQYF

J gene: TRBJ2-3
V gene: TRBV7-9
CDR3 protein: CASSPRSPSTDTQYF

J gene: TRBJ2-7
V gene: TRBV4-1
CDR3 protein: CASSQSVGSRGVYEQYF

J gene: TRBJ2-1
V gene: TRBV5-4
CDR3 protein: CASSPKGLAGVNEQFF

J gene: TRBJ1-1
V gene: TRBV29-1
CDR3 protein: CSSTMAGGTTEAFF

J gene: TRBJ1-3
V gene: TRBV9
CDR3 protein: CASSVDLGAGNTIYF

J gene: TRBJ1-2
V gene: TRBV4-3
CDR3 protein: CASSQDQDRGGINYGYTF

J gene: TRBJ2-5
V gene: TRBV6-5
CDR3 protein: CASSYSKAGGETQYF

J gene: TRBJ2-7
V gene: TRBV20-1
CDR3 protein: CSASSRGAISYEQYF

J gene: TRBJ2-7
V gene: TRBV29-1
CDR3 protein: CSVEDTSSSYEQYF

J gene: TRBJ1-1
V gene: TRBV7-2
CDR3 protein: CASSLTGGTEAFF

J gene: TRBJ2-6
V gene: TRBV18
CDR3 protein: CASSPLSPGANVLTF

J gene: TRBJ1-1
V gene: TRBV4-2
CDR3 protein: CASSQDHDRGGVTEAFF

J gene: TRBJ1-2
V gene: TRBV19
CDR3 protein: CASSWGTDYGYTF

J gene: TRBJ2-3
V gene: TRBV10-1
CDR3 protein: CARGTSGPTSTDTQYF

J gene: TRBJ2-1
V gene: TRBV24-1
CDR3 protein: CATSDPILTGDEQFF

J gene: TRBJ2-6
V gene: TRBV19
CDR3 protein: CASSIWARGANVLTF

J gene: TRBJ2-1
V gene: TRBV7-7
CDR3 protein: CASSLGSGGGNEQFF

J gene: TRBJ1-5
V gene: TRBV4-1
CDR3 protein: CASSQDPRAGQPQHF

J gene: TRBJ1-2
V gene: TRBV25-1
CDR3 protein: CASSPTSILWGYTF

J gene: TRBJ2-7
V gene: TRBV9
CDR3 protein: CASSVGRGGRHYEQYF

J gene: TRBJ2-1
V gene: TRBV9
CDR3 protein: CASSLRLAGGSNEQFF

J gene: TRBJ1-2
V gene: TRBV5-1
CDR3 protein: CASREGNANYGYTF